This T cell receptor beta chain was documented in a study of shared clonotypes between healthy human individuals. The naive CD8 population came from CD45RO-negative cells selected for CCR7, without terminally differentiated effector memory CD45RA+ cells. Trimming removed 4 bases at V and 0 bases at J, with 10 bases between. Germline V gives CDR1 SGHVS, CDR2 FQNEAQ. CDR3 length: 15 amino acids. The protocol was immunoSEQ multiplex PCR, while the TCRdb copy is restricted to in-frame clones and leaves out a portion. Here the sample spans approximately 720,000 clones, about 91% being singletons. Study observations and caveats: Tissues were not sampled, only blood, and their repertoires likely differ.

Turning to this clone: Its matching antigen is unknown.

This sequence was found in a man aged 25 to 45 in good health. The J gene is TRBJ2-1, the V gene TRBV7-8, with D perhaps being TRBD1 or TRBD2 (5 bases each). Sequenced: naive CD8+ T cells sorted from blood. CDR3 nucleotides: TGTGCCAGCAGCTCGGGACGGGGCTCCTACAATGAGCAGTTCTTC. This translates into CASSSGRGSYNEQFF.